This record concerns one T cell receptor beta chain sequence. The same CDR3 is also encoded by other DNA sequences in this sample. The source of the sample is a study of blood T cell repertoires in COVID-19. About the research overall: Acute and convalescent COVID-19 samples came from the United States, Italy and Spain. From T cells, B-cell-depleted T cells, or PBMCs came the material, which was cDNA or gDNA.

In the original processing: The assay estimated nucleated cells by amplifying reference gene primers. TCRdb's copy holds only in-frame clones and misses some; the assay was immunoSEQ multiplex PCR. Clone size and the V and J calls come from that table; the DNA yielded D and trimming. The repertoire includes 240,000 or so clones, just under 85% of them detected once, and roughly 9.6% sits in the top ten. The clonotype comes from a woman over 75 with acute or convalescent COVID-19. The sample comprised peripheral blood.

The CDR3 DNA reads as TGTGCCTGGAGTGTACGGGTGAACACTGAAGCTTTCTTT. This encodes CAWSVRVNTEAFF. The V gene is TRBV30, the J gene TRBJ1-1; D not certain. Germline loops: CDR1 GTSNPN, CDR2 SVGIG (reference sequence). Trimming removed 0 bases from V and 0 bases from J, with 5 bases in between. The CDR3 consists of 13 residues.